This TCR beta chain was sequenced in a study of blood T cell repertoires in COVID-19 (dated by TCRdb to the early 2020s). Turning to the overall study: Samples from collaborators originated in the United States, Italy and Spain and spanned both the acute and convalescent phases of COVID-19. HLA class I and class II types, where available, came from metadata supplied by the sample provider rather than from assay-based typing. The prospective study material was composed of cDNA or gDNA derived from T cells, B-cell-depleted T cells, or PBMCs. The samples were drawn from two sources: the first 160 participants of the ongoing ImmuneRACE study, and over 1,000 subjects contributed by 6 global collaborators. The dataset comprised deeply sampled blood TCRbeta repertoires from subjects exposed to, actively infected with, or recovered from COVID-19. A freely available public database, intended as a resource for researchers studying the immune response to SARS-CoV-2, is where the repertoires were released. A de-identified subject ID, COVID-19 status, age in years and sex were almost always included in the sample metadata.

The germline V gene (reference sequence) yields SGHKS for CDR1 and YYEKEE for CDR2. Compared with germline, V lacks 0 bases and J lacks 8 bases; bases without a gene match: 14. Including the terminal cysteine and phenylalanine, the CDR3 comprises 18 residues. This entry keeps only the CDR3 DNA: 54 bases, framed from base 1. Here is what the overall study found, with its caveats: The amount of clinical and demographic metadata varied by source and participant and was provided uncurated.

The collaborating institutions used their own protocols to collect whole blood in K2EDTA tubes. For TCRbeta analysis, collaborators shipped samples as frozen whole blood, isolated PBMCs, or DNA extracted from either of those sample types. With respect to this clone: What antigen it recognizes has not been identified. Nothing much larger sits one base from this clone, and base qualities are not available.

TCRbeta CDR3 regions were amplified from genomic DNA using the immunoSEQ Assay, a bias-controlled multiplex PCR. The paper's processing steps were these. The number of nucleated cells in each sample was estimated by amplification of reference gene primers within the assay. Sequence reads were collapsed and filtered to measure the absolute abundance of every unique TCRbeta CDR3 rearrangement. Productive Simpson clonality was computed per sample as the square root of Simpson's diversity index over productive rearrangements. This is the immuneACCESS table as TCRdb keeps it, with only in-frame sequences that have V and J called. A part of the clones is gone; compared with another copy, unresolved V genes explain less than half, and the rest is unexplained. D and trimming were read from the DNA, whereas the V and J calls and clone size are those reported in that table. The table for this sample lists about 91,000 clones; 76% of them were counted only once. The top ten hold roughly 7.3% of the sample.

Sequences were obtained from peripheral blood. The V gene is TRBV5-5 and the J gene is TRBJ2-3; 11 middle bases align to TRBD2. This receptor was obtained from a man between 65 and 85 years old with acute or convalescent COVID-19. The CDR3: CASSLATSGGAARSTQYF. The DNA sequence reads TGTGCCAGCAGCTTGGCCACTAGCGGGGGCGCGGCGCGAAGTACGCAGTATTTT.